This entry describes one T cell receptor beta chain. Its antigen is still unknown. The entry originates in a study of cytomegalovirus exposure and HLA in healthy donors. The PCR employed 60 Vbeta primers together with 13 Jbeta primers. The method was immunoSEQ multiplex PCR; TCRdb's version includes in-frame clones alone and lacks a portion of them. The repertoire holds 120,000 or so clones, with 80% to 90% as singletons. The study's findings and limits: Donor immune exposure was known only as CMV serostatus. Several of the most significant clusters appeared linked to common viral pathogens, based on a later analysis.

The clonotype comes from a woman aged 40 to 49 in good health and CMV-seropositive. The material sequenced was PBMCs.

The CDR3, as DNA: TGTGCCAGCTCACCAGGGACAGCACACCTTAGCAATCGGGGGCAGCCCCAGCATTTT. Residues: CASSPGTAHLSNRGQPQHF. The chain links TRBV18 to TRBJ1-5, with 7 bases identical to TRBD1. The germline V gene encodes CDR1 KGHSH and CDR2 LQKENI. The ends lost 2 bases at V and 7 bases at J; junction bases unmatched: 20. This CDR3 comprises 19 residues.